Listed below are T cell receptor beta chains from one sample, sequenced in a study of response to subunit inactivated influenza vaccine. One entry per CDR3 protein results from TCRdb running MiXCR on the RT-PCR reads. The sample includes about 570,000 distinct CDR3 sequences, about 11% of them seen just once. A further study also used this sample, focusing on T cells expressing NK-cell markers.

The sequencing here drew on PBMCs from blood, taken on the day of vaccination. These receptors came from a man between 45 and 60 years old who received an inactivated influenza vaccine. CDR3s include the opening cysteine and the closing phenylalanine or tryptophan.

cdr3_length: 16; v_call: TRBV4-2; j_call: TRBJ2-2; cdr3_aa: CASSQEGGANTGELFF
cdr3_length: 12; v_call: TRBV11-2; j_call: TRBJ2-7; cdr3_aa: CASSTHLSEQYF
cdr3_length: 15; v_call: TRBV20-1; j_call: TRBJ2-5; cdr3_aa: CSAPELDRAQETQYF
cdr3_length: 15; v_call: TRBV20-1; j_call: TRBJ1-5; cdr3_aa: CSARDKTGFDQPQHF
cdr3_length: 18; v_call: TRBV20-1; j_call: TRBJ2-1; cdr3_aa: CSARKGSGSYRSYNEQFF
cdr3_length: 11; v_call: TRBV7-9; j_call: TRBJ2-7; cdr3_aa: CASSLTGEQYF
cdr3_length: 12; v_call: TRBV12-3/TRBV12-4; j_call: TRBJ1-4; cdr3_aa: CASSLSLPPSYF
cdr3_length: 13; v_call: TRBV11-2; j_call: TRBJ2-7; cdr3_aa: CASSYTPADEQYF
cdr3_length: 15; v_call: TRBV5-6; j_call: TRBJ2-3; cdr3_aa: CASSLGRGIADTQYF
cdr3_length: 12; v_call: TRBV9; j_call: TRBJ2-1; cdr3_aa: CASSVDRGLQFF
cdr3_length: 14; v_call: TRBV6-1; j_call: TRBJ2-1; cdr3_aa: CASIQLAGGNEQFF
cdr3_length: 13; v_call: TRBV5-1; j_call: TRBJ2-5; cdr3_aa: CATGTGMSETQYF
cdr3_length: 16; v_call: TRBV29-1; j_call: TRBJ2-1; cdr3_aa: CSVKGIAHRGNNEQFF
cdr3_length: 15; v_call: TRBV12-3/TRBV12-4; j_call: TRBJ1-5; cdr3_aa: CASSFGGFSNQPQHF
cdr3_length: 14; v_call: TRBV11-3; j_call: TRBJ2-7; cdr3_aa: CASVPAGTGDEQYF
cdr3_length: 11; v_call: TRBV19; j_call: TRBJ2-2; cdr3_aa: CASQLGGELFF
cdr3_length: 16; v_call: TRBV4-2; j_call: TRBJ2-2; cdr3_aa: CASSQETSGRAGELFF
cdr3_length: 16; v_call: TRBV5-6; j_call: TRBJ2-6; cdr3_aa: CASSWEGVAGANVLTF
cdr3_length: 14; v_call: TRBV10-3; j_call: TRBJ2-1; cdr3_aa: CAIRPPTSVNEQFF
cdr3_length: 12; v_call: TRBV12-3/TRBV12-4; j_call: TRBJ2-7; cdr3_aa: CASSPVLLEQYF
cdr3_length: 15; v_call: TRBV6-5; j_call: TRBJ1-4; cdr3_aa: CASSYAGTTNEKLFF
cdr3_length: 15; v_call: TRBV6-5; j_call: TRBJ2-7; cdr3_aa: CASSWGQGVGYEQYF
cdr3_length: 14; v_call: TRBV5-1; j_call: TRBJ2-7; cdr3_aa: CASSTPGQGDEQYF
cdr3_length: 15; v_call: TRBV2; j_call: TRBJ1-5; cdr3_aa: CASSPQGQGSQPQHF
cdr3_length: 16; v_call: TRBV20-1; j_call: TRBJ2-3; cdr3_aa: CSAFLWTSGGTDTQYF
cdr3_length: 14; v_call: TRBV5-5; j_call: TRBJ1-5; cdr3_aa: CASSLGPLNQPQHF
cdr3_length: 15; v_call: TRBV2; j_call: TRBJ1-2; cdr3_aa: CASGEYRRTNYGYTF
cdr3_length: 14; v_call: TRBV12-3/TRBV12-4; j_call: TRBJ1-1; cdr3_aa: CASSLMVVNTEAFF
cdr3_length: 17; v_call: TRBV4-1; j_call: TRBJ2-1; cdr3_aa: CASSRPIAGRPYNEQFF
cdr3_length: 14; v_call: TRBV28; j_call: TRBJ2-3; cdr3_aa: CGIKTTGVTDTQYF
cdr3_length: 15; v_call: TRBV24-1; j_call: TRBJ2-1; cdr3_aa: CATSDPNSSYNEQFF
cdr3_length: 13; v_call: TRBV12-3/TRBV12-4; j_call: TRBJ1-5; cdr3_aa: CASNLGQGQPQHF
cdr3_length: 13; v_call: TRBV4-3; j_call: TRBJ2-7; cdr3_aa: CASSHGQGGEQYF
cdr3_length: 12; v_call: TRBV15; j_call: TRBJ1-2; cdr3_aa: CATSRDRYGYTF
cdr3_length: 15; v_call: TRBV6-1; j_call: TRBJ1-4; cdr3_aa: CASSEYSALGEKLFF
cdr3_length: 15; v_call: TRBV12-3/TRBV12-4; j_call: TRBJ1-2; cdr3_aa: CASSLILNIRYGYTF
cdr3_length: 13; v_call: TRBV5-1; j_call: TRBJ2-5; cdr3_aa: CASSLGQGETQYF
cdr3_length: 13; v_call: TRBV11-1; j_call: TRBJ2-1; cdr3_aa: CASKTSGHNEQFF
cdr3_length: 17; v_call: TRBV5-5; j_call: TRBJ1-2; cdr3_aa: CASSPGAAIPANYGYTF
cdr3_length: 14; v_call: TRBV24-1; j_call: TRBJ1-5; cdr3_aa: CATSDFADNQPQHF
cdr3_length: 15; v_call: TRBV9; j_call: TRBJ2-7; cdr3_aa: CASSPLGQGGYEQYF
cdr3_length: 16; v_call: TRBV19; j_call: TRBJ2-2; cdr3_aa: CASSIGGQLNTGELFF
cdr3_length: 15; v_call: TRBV7-3; j_call: TRBJ2-3; cdr3_aa: CASSLLANRGDTQYF
cdr3_length: 13; v_call: TRBV27; j_call: TRBJ2-7; cdr3_aa: CASAGTPAYEQYF
cdr3_length: 14; v_call: TRBV5-1; j_call: TRBJ1-1; cdr3_aa: CARRVTGMNTEAFF
cdr3_length: 13; v_call: TRBV2; j_call: TRBJ2-1; cdr3_aa: CASGAGVYNEQFF
cdr3_length: 17; v_call: TRBV10-3; j_call: TRBJ2-6; cdr3_aa: CASSKSSWGAGANVLTF
cdr3_length: 15; v_call: TRBV28; j_call: TRBJ1-5; cdr3_aa: CASTRDRLGPQPQHF
cdr3_length: 14; v_call: TRBV7-9; j_call: TRBJ1-1; cdr3_aa: CASSLLQGDTEAFF
cdr3_length: 14; v_call: TRBV5-1; j_call: TRBJ1-1; cdr3_aa: CASMSGGRNTEAFF
cdr3_length: 19; v_call: TRBV13; j_call: TRBJ2-5; cdr3_aa: CASSLKGGSTSGEQETQYF
cdr3_length: 12; v_call: TRBV9; j_call: TRBJ2-2; cdr3_aa: CASSVSAGELFF
cdr3_length: 16; v_call: TRBV12-3/TRBV12-4; j_call: TRBJ2-1; cdr3_aa: CASSLGGQGLNNEQFF
cdr3_length: 11; v_call: TRBV7-9; j_call: TRBJ2-1; cdr3_aa: CASSFSEEQFF